A selection of T cell receptor beta chains follows, all from one sample in a study of blood T cell repertoires in COVID-19. The assay was immunoSEQ multiplex PCR, and TCRdb's table has in-frame clones only and misses some. The sample holds about 50,000 clones, about nine tenths seen once. Specimen: peripheral blood. These receptors originate from a man aged 80 or over with active or convalescent COVID-19. Each CDR3 is given with its conserved first and last residue. D genes are given only for firm matches. Clone size is given for some rows only: seen once, a few or many times, or a class if the clone is expanded.

D gene: TRBD1; J gene: TRBJ1-2; V gene: TRBV2; clone size: .; CDR3 DNA: TGTGCCAGCAGTTCCAGGGGGCGCTGGTATGGCTACACCTTC; CDR3 protein: CASSSRGRWYGYTF
D gene: TRBD2; J gene: TRBJ2-5; V gene: TRBV6-2/TRBV6-3; clone size: .; CDR3 DNA: TGTGCCAGCAGTTACACTAGCGAAGGAGAGACCCAGTACTTC; CDR3 protein: CASSYTSEGETQYF
D gene: .; J gene: TRBJ1-5; V gene: TRBV19; clone size: few; CDR3 DNA: TGTGCCACCAAAAGGGTGGGGCAGGGCAATCAGCCCCAGCATTTT; CDR3 protein: CATKRVGQGNQPQHF
D gene: .; J gene: TRBJ2-7; V gene: TRBV29-1; clone size: .; CDR3 DNA: TGCAGCGTTGTTTCGACAGGTATTTCCTACGAGCAGTACTTC; CDR3 protein: CSVVSTGISYEQYF
D gene: TRBD1; J gene: TRBJ2-7; V gene: TRBV3-1/TRBV3-2; clone size: .; CDR3 DNA: TGTGCCAGCAGCCACGGGACAGGGTACGAGCAGTACTTC; CDR3 protein: CASSHGTGYEQYF
D gene: TRBD2; J gene: TRBJ2-7; V gene: TRBV5-1; clone size: .; CDR3 DNA: TGCGCCAGCAGCTTGTTTACCAGCGGGGACTACGAGCAGTACTTC; CDR3 protein: CASSLFTSGDYEQYF
D gene: .; J gene: TRBJ1-5; V gene: TRBV4-2; clone size: few; CDR3 DNA: TGTGCCAGCAGCGGCTACGTGGGGCACGATCAGCCCCAGCATTTT; CDR3 protein: CASSGYVGHDQPQHF
D gene: .; J gene: TRBJ2-7; V gene: TRBV7-8; clone size: few; CDR3 DNA: TGTGCCAGCAGCTTGGGGAGGCGGTACTCCTACGAGCAGTACTTC; CDR3 protein: CASSLGRRYSYEQYF
D gene: .; J gene: TRBJ1-2; V gene: TRBV28; clone size: .; CDR3 DNA: TGTGCCAGCAGTTTATCGGCAGGGCCGGGGGCTAACTATGGCTACACCTTC; CDR3 protein: CASSLSAGPGANYGYTF
D gene: TRBD2; J gene: TRBJ2-5; V gene: TRBV11-3; clone size: .; CDR3 DNA: TGTGCCAGCAGCTCGACGACTAGCTCAGAGACCCAGTACTTC; CDR3 protein: CASSSTTSSETQYF
D gene: .; J gene: TRBJ2-1; V gene: TRBV6-4; clone size: .; CDR3 DNA: TGTGCCAGCAGTGACTCGGATCGGGTATACAATGAGCAGTTCTTC; CDR3 protein: CASSDSDRVYNEQFF
D gene: .; J gene: TRBJ2-7; V gene: TRBV6-5; clone size: .; CDR3 DNA: TGTGCCAGCAGGAACAGTAGACTAACCTACGAGCAGTACTTC; CDR3 protein: CASRNSRLTYEQYF
D gene: .; J gene: TRBJ2-5; V gene: TRBV30; clone size: .; CDR3 DNA: TGTGCCTGGAGTCCGCCCTCCCCTCGCCGGGAGACCCAGTACTTC; CDR3 protein: CAWSPPSPRRETQYF
D gene: .; J gene: TRBJ1-4; V gene: TRBV10-3; clone size: .; CDR3 DNA: TGTGCCATCAGTGCACAGGGAGAGAGTGAAAAACTGTTTTTT; CDR3 protein: CAISAQGESEKLFF
D gene: .; J gene: TRBJ1-5; V gene: TRBV5-7; clone size: .; CDR3 DNA: TGTGCCAGCAGCTTAAGGGTGGACTATAGCAATCAGCCCCAGCATTTT; CDR3 protein: CASSLRVDYSNQPQHF
D gene: TRBD2; J gene: TRBJ2-2; V gene: TRBV6-6; clone size: .; CDR3 DNA: TGTGCCAGCAGTCCACACACTGGACTAGCGGGACCGAACACCGGGGAGCTGTTTTTT; CDR3 protein: CASSPHTGLAGPNTGELFF
D gene: TRBD1; J gene: TRBJ1-4; V gene: TRBV9; clone size: .; CDR3 DNA: TGTGCCAGCAGCGTGACCGGGACAGAAAATGAAAAACTGTTTTTT; CDR3 protein: CASSVTGTENEKLFF
D gene: .; J gene: TRBJ1-3; V gene: TRBV11-2; clone size: .; CDR3 DNA: TGTGCCAGCAGCTTAGTCGGGGGATCTGGAAACACCATATATTTT; CDR3 protein: CASSLVGGSGNTIYF
D gene: TRBD1; J gene: TRBJ1-5; V gene: TRBV19; clone size: .; CDR3 DNA: TGTGCCAGTACCTCAGGACAGGGACGTCAGCCCCAGCATTTT; CDR3 protein: CASTSGQGRQPQHF
D gene: .; J gene: TRBJ2-3; V gene: TRBV7-2; clone size: once; CDR3 DNA: TGTGCCAGCTCCCACGCCGGGACAGATACGCAGTATTTT; CDR3 protein: CASSHAGTDTQYF
D gene: TRBD1; J gene: TRBJ2-5; V gene: TRBV30; clone size: .; CDR3 DNA: TGTGCCTGGAGTGTACCCGGACAGGCGGGAGAGACCCAGTACTTC; CDR3 protein: CAWSVPGQAGETQYF
D gene: .; J gene: TRBJ1-3; V gene: TRBV3-1/TRBV3-2; clone size: once; CDR3 DNA: TGTGCCAGCAGCCAAGGCTCCGACGGGGGAAACACCATATATTTT; CDR3 protein: CASSQGSDGGNTIYF
D gene: .; J gene: TRBJ2-2; V gene: TRBV30; clone size: .; CDR3 DNA: TGTGCCTGGAGTGCCGGACTATCTCCCGGGGAGCTGTTTTTT; CDR3 protein: CAWSAGLSPGELFF
D gene: TRBD1; J gene: TRBJ1-2; V gene: TRBV12-3/TRBV12-4; clone size: .; CDR3 DNA: TGTGCCAGCTTACAGGGGGCGTTTGGCTACACCTTC; CDR3 protein: CASLQGAFGYTF
D gene: .; J gene: TRBJ1-4; V gene: TRBV19; clone size: once; CDR3 DNA: TGTGCCATCTCTAGGGGGGGTGAAAAACTGTTTTTT; CDR3 protein: CAISRGGEKLFF
D gene: TRBD1; J gene: TRBJ1-2; V gene: TRBV28; clone size: .; CDR3 DNA: TGTGCCAGCAGTTTAACGGACAGGAGCTATGGCTACACCTTC; CDR3 protein: CASSLTDRSYGYTF
D gene: TRBD2; J gene: TRBJ2-5; V gene: TRBV7-9; clone size: .; CDR3 DNA: TGTGCCAGCAGCCCTCGGACTAGCGGGGGGACCGCCCAAGAGACCCAGTACTTC; CDR3 protein: CASSPRTSGGTAQETQYF
D gene: TRBD2; J gene: TRBJ2-1; V gene: TRBV6-2/TRBV6-3; clone size: .; CDR3 DNA: TGTGCCAGCAGTTATGGGGGACTAGCGGATTCCTACAATGAGCAGTTCTTC; CDR3 protein: CASSYGGLADSYNEQFF
D gene: TRBD2; J gene: TRBJ2-7; V gene: TRBV28; clone size: .; CDR3 DNA: TGTGCCAGCGGACCTAGCGGGAGTCTGTGGGAGCAGTACTTC; CDR3 protein: CASGPSGSLWEQYF
D gene: TRBD1; J gene: TRBJ1-5; V gene: TRBV19; clone size: once; CDR3 DNA: TGTGCCAGTAGTCTTCGGACAGGGAATAGCAATCAGCCCCAGCATTTT; CDR3 protein: CASSLRTGNSNQPQHF
D gene: .; J gene: TRBJ2-7; V gene: TRBV6-6; clone size: .; CDR3 DNA: TGTGCCAGCAGTTACGGGGGGAACGAGCAGTACTTC; CDR3 protein: CASSYGGNEQYF
D gene: .; J gene: TRBJ1-1; V gene: TRBV7-3; clone size: .; CDR3 DNA: TGTGCCAGCAGCCCACAGACAAACACTGAAGCTTTCTTT; CDR3 protein: CASSPQTNTEAFF
D gene: TRBD2; J gene: TRBJ2-5; V gene: TRBV5-3; clone size: .; CDR3 DNA: TGTGCCAGAAGCCGGGCGGGAGATAGCCCATGGGAGACCCAGTACTTC; CDR3 protein: CARSRAGDSPWETQYF
D gene: TRBD1; J gene: TRBJ2-7; V gene: TRBV27; clone size: .; CDR3 DNA: TGTGCCAGCAGTTTATGGGGACAGCTTCCCTACGAGCAGTACTTC; CDR3 protein: CASSLWGQLPYEQYF
D gene: .; J gene: TRBJ2-5; V gene: TRBV5-1; clone size: .; CDR3 DNA: TGCGCCAGCAGCTCAGGTCGTGTTCAAGAGACCCAGTACTTC; CDR3 protein: CASSSGRVQETQYF
D gene: .; J gene: TRBJ2-3; V gene: TRBV21-1; clone size: .; CDR3 DNA: TGTGCCAGCAGCAAAGGGTCGGAGAGTGGAGATACGCAGTATTTT; CDR3 protein: CASSKGSESGDTQYF
D gene: TRBD2; J gene: TRBJ2-4; V gene: TRBV6-5; clone size: .; CDR3 DNA: TGTGCCAGCAGTTATAGCCCGGGAGGGCAGGAAAACATTCAGTACTTC; CDR3 protein: CASSYSPGGQENIQYF
D gene: .; J gene: TRBJ1-1; V gene: TRBV9; clone size: .; CDR3 DNA: TGTGCCAGCAGCTCCCAGTCGACAAGCACTGAAGCTTTCTTT; CDR3 protein: CASSSQSTSTEAFF